The T cell receptor (beta chain) described here comes from a study of T-cell memory formation after mild COVID-19. This clonotype was seen more than once but under ten times. TCRdb redid the calling of the 5' RACE reads with MiXCR, one entry per CDR3 protein. The sample has under 300,000 distinct CDR3 sequences, approximately 19% seen once; the top ten hold about 21%. Sequenced input: PBMCs or a T cell subset sorted from them (not recorded which). This sequence originates from a man between 18 and 35 years old who had mild COVID-19 (a few samples of this study predate the infection). Cell type and time point are not known.

The CDR3 loop is CASSLASGRRNTEAFF. CDR3 in DNA: TGTGCCAGCAGCTTAGCCTCGGGACGGAGGAACACTGAAGCTTTCTTT. The chain links TRBV11-2 to TRBJ1-1; D perhaps matches TRBD1 (5 bases). The V end was cut by 1 base, the J end by 1 base, with 13 bases between. This CDR3 is 16 amino acids long. Germline values: CDR1 SGHAT, CDR2 FQNNGV.